This TCR beta chain appears in the sequencing data of a study of blood T cell repertoires in COVID-19. The CDR3 has 15 residues. The germline V and J ends were trimmed by 3 bases and 2 bases, with 13 bases remaining between them. Germline CDR1 is SGDLS and CDR2 is YYNGEE. Profiled with immunoSEQ multiplex PCR; TCRdb holds only in-frame clones, not every one. The sample records about 670,000 clones, 85% to 90% being singletons. Specimen: peripheral blood. The sequence derives from a woman aged 18-35 years with acute or convalescent COVID-19. The chain couples TRBV9 to TRBJ2-3, with D possibly TRBD1 on 6 matching bases. CDR3 sequence: CASSADSGATDTQYF. CDR3 nucleotides: TGTGCCAGCAGCGCGGATTCAGGGGCCACAGATACGCAGTATTTT.